These T cell receptor beta chains were read from a single sample in a study of spatial heterogeneity in lung cancer. TCRdb re-derived calls from the 5' RACE reads in MiXCR, one entry per CDR3 protein. The sample yields more than 85,000 distinct CDR3 sequences, approximately 8.9% seen once. The material was PBMCs, obtained at surgery. The source is a male donor with early-stage non-small cell lung cancer. Each CDR3 is given with its conserved first and last residue. D genes are given only for firm matches. Clone size is not always given. Where it is, it says once, few, many or a class for expanded clones.

v_gene	j_gene	abundance	len	d_gene	CDR3aa	CDR3nt
TRBV3-1	TRBJ2-6	few	15	NA	CASSPRGSGANVLTF	TGTGCCAGCAGCCCAAGGGGGTCTGGGGCCAACGTCCTGACTTTC
TRBV7-9	TRBJ1-5	NA	15	TRBD1	CASSSGQVSNQPQHF	TGTGCCAGCAGCTCCGGACAGGTTAGCAATCAGCCCCAGCATTTT
TRBV5-1	TRBJ2-3	NA	14	NA	CASSSTGRTDTQYF	TGCGCCAGCAGCTCGACGGGCCGCACAGATACGCAGTATTTT
TRBV3-2	TRBJ2-2	many	15	NA	CASSPKQGSTGELFF	TGTGCCAGCAGCCCTAAACAGGGCTCGACCGGGGAGCTGTTTTTT
TRBV5-4	TRBJ2-5	NA	13	NA	CASSLDNQETQYF	TGTGCCAGCAGCTTGGACAACCAAGAGACCCAGTACTTC
TRBV28	TRBJ2-2	NA	15	TRBD2	CASTLGDSGTGELFF	TGTGCCAGCACCTTGGGCGATAGCGGGACCGGGGAGCTGTTTTTT
TRBV29-1	TRBJ1-2	many	13	NA	CSVEVETNYGYTF	TGCAGCGTTGAGGTAGAGACTAACTATGGCTACACCTTC
TRBV6-2/TRBV6-3	TRBJ2-3	hyperexpanded	14	NA	CASSYWGTTDTQYF	TGTGCCAGCAGTTACTGGGGAACCACAGATACGCAGTATTTT
TRBV5-1	TRBJ2-3	many	14	NA	CASSYFSSTDTQYF	TGCGCCAGCAGCTATTTTAGCAGCACAGATACGCAGTATTTT
TRBV5-5	TRBJ2-7	NA	14	NA	CASSLGRETYEQYF	TGTGCCAGCAGCTTGGGGAGGGAAACCTACGAGCAGTACTTC
TRBV10-2	TRBJ2-5	many	12	TRBD1	CASTTGVETQYF	TGCGCCAGCACCACAGGGGTAGAGACCCAGTACTTC
TRBV4-2	TRBJ2-5	NA	14	NA	CASSQGQPGETQYF	TGTGCCAGCAGCCAAGGACAGCCCGGTGAGACCCAGTACTTC
TRBV7-9	TRBJ2-7	many	16	NA	CASSLTSPTRSYEQYF	TGTGCCAGCAGCTTGACTAGTCCCACAAGGTCCTACGAGCAGTACTTC
TRBV29-1	TRBJ2-2	few	15	NA	CSAVGGGLNTGELFF	TGCAGCGCCGTGGGGGGCGGGTTGAACACCGGGGAGCTGTTTTTT
TRBV20-1	TRBJ2-1	many	16	TRBD2	CSARALAGGSYNEQFF	TGCAGTGCTAGAGCGCTAGCGGGAGGATCCTACAATGAGCAGTTCTTC
TRBV7-2	TRBJ2-3	few	15	NA	CASSPWGGPTDTQYF	TGTGCCAGCAGCCCTTGGGGGGGGCCGACAGATACGCAGTATTTT
TRBV5-1	TRBJ1-1	few	15	NA	CASSPGPGQETEAFF	TGCGCCAGCAGCCCTGGCCCGGGGCAGGAGACTGAAGCTTTCTTT
TRBV20-1	TRBJ2-1	many	14	NA	CSAREKTHSNEQFF	TGCAGTGCTAGAGAGAAGACTCACTCCAATGAGCAGTTCTTC
TRBV7-2	TRBJ1-6	many	14	TRBD1	CASSFRGENSPLHF	TGTGCCAGCAGCTTCAGGGGGGAGAATTCACCCCTCCACTTT
TRBV10-3	TRBJ2-5	few	13	TRBD2	CAIAGGPEETQYF	TGTGCCATCGCGGGGGGGCCTGAAGAGACCCAGTACTTC
TRBV29-1	TRBJ2-6	many	12	NA	CSVVTGANVLTF	TGCAGCGTTGTAACTGGGGCCAACGTCCTGACTTTC
TRBV19	TRBJ2-4	many	14	TRBD2	CASSSGTRRNIQYF	TGTGCCAGTAGCTCCGGGACTAGAAGAAACATTCAGTACTTC
TRBV3-1	TRBJ2-2	many	15	NA	CASSPKTRFTGELFF	TGTGCCAGCAGCCCAAAGACTCGGTTCACCGGGGAGCTGTTTTTT
TRBV2	TRBJ2-5	few	14	TRBD1	CASRKQQGYETQYF	TGTGCCAGCAGAAAACAACAGGGGTACGAGACCCAGTACTTC
TRBV9	TRBJ2-4	NA	15	TRBD1	CANRRQGEAKNIQYF	TGTGCCAACCGGAGGCAGGGGGAAGCCAAAAACATTCAGTACTTC
TRBV28	TRBJ2-3	NA	18	TRBD2	CASSPPGLARKSTDTQYF	TGTGCCAGCAGCCCCCCTGGACTAGCCCGAAAAAGCACAGATACGCAGTATTTT
TRBV20-1	TRBJ2-4	many	15	TRBD1	CSALQGSGAKNIQYF	TGCAGTGCCCTACAGGGGAGCGGAGCCAAAAACATTCAGTACTTC
TRBV20-1	TRBJ1-2	NA	13	TRBD1	CSATVTGFYGYTF	TGCAGTGCTACGGTGACAGGGTTCTATGGCTACACCTTC
TRBV7-2	TRBJ2-7	NA	16	TRBD2	CASSLAGGGTSYEQYF	TGTGCCAGCAGCTTAGCAGGCGGGGGGACTTCCTACGAGCAGTACTTC
TRBV10-3	TRBJ1-1	many	13	NA	CAISGQANTEAFF	TGTGCCATCAGTGGACAGGCCAACACTGAAGCTTTCTTT
TRBV25-1	TRBJ2-7	medium-sized	12	TRBD1	CASGDRDREQYF	TGTGCCAGCGGGGACAGGGACCGCGAGCAGTACTTC
TRBV6-1	TRBJ2-3	many	16	NA	CASSEAYTPAGDTQYF	TGTGCCAGCAGTGAAGCGTACACCCCAGCGGGAGATACGCAGTATTTT
TRBV24-1	TRBJ2-1	NA	21	TRBD1	CATILRCGTTGAEVPYNEQFF	TGTGCCACCATCTTGAGGTGCGGAACCACAGGGGCTGAAGTGCCATACAATGAGCAGTTCTTC
TRBV10-3	TRBJ2-1	few	13	TRBD1	CAISDASGGEQFF	TGTGCCATCAGTGACGCCTCAGGGGGTGAGCAGTTCTTT
TRBV6-5	TRBJ2-1	few	14	NA	CASSYSTGHLEQFF	TGTGCCAGCAGTTACTCGACGGGACATCTCGAGCAGTTCTTC
TRBV28	TRBJ2-1	many	15	TRBD1	CASSLTDRGLKGQFF	TGTGCCAGCAGTCTCACGGACAGGGGGCTCAAGGGGCAGTTCTTC
TRBV6-2/TRBV6-3	TRBJ1-2	few	15	NA	CASSSGEGGPPGYTF	TGTGCCAGCAGTTCCGGAGAGGGTGGACCTCCTGGCTACACCTTC
TRBV27	TRBJ1-5	NA	14	NA	CASSPYTGIQPQHF	TGTGCCAGCAGTCCCTACACAGGGATTCAGCCCCAGCATTTT
TRBV7-2	TRBJ1-5	few	13	NA	CASSPGSNQPQHF	TGTGCCAGCAGCCCAGGGAGCAATCAGCCCCAGCATTTT
TRBV6-2/TRBV6-3	TRBJ1-5	many	14	TRBD1	CASSTGQGRQPQHF	TGTGCCAGCAGTACGGGACAGGGGCGGCAGCCCCAGCATTTT
TRBV5-6	TRBJ1-5	many	12	NA	CASSFRDQPQHF	TGTGCCAGCAGCTTCAGGGATCAGCCCCAGCATTTT
TRBV5-1	TRBJ2-2	NA	15	NA	CASSLAGGGTGELFF	TGCGCCAGCAGCTTGGCGGGCGGCGGCACCGGGGAGCTGTTTTTT